This TCR beta chain came from a study of T cell repertoires in cytomegalovirus infection. Study-level information: Matching HLA type and CMV infection were both indicated by public TCR beta signatures.

This clonotype occurred many times. Its antigen is not known. MiXCR, run by TCRdb on the reads, gives a single entry per CDR3 protein. Of 250,000 to 300,000 distinct CDR3 sequences in the sample, roughly 9.1% are singletons; the top ten hold less than 15%. The CDR3 spans 15 residues. V shed 2 bases, J shed 7 bases, and the junction held 10 bases outside the gene matches. CDR1 is SGHTA, CDR2 FQGTGA, per germline. Study observations and caveats: The ex vivo response showed dominance by HLA-C-restricted CMV-specific TCR beta clonotypes. CMV carriers having the relevant HLA were flagged by cumulative public TCR beta family frequency.

The chain links TRBV7-3 to TRBJ2-7; 8 bases line up with TRBD1. Sequencing used PBMCs. The clonotype originates from a human donor in good health (CMV status not recorded). Some clones in this sample may be carry-over from other donors' samples. The CDR3 region has the DNA TGTGCCAGCAGCTTATACGGCCAGGGGGCAGGGGAGCAGTACTTC. Translated, it gives CASSLYGQGAGEQYF.